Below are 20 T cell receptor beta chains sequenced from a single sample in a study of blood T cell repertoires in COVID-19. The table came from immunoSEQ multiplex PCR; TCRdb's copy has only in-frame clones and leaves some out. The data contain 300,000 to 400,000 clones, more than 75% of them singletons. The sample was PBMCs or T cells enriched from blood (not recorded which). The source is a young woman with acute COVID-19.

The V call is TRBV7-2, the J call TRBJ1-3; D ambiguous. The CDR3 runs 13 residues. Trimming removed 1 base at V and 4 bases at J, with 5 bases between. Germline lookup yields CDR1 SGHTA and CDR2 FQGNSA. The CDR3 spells CASSLVIGNTIYF. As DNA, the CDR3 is TGTGCCAGCAGCTTAGTTATAGGAAACACCATATATTTT. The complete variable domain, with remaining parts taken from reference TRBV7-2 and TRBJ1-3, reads GAGVSQSPSNKVTEKGKDVELRCDPISGHTALYWYRQSLGQGLEFLIYFQGNSAPDKSGLPSDRFSAERTGGSVSTLTIQRTQQEDSAVYLCASSLVIGNTIYFGEGSWLTVV.

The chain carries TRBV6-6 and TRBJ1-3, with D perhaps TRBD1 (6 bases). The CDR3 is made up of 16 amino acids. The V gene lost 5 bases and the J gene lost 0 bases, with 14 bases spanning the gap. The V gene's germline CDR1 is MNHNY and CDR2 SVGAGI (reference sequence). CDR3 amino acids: CASSAKTGSSGNTIYF. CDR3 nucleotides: TGTGCCAGCAGTGCGAAAACAGGGAGCTCTGGAAACACCATATATTTT.

CDR3 region: CASSVGQGAWVGELFF. In DNA form, the CDR3 reads TGTGCCAGCAGCGTAGGACAGGGGGCTTGGGTCGGGGAGCTGTTTTTT. The rearrangement uses TRBV9 and TRBJ2-2, with 10 bases matching TRBD1. In germline, CDR1 is SGDLS, CDR2 YYNGEE. The CDR3 sequence is 16 residues long. V lost 0 bases to trimming and J lost 7 bases; unmatched junction nucleotides: 6.

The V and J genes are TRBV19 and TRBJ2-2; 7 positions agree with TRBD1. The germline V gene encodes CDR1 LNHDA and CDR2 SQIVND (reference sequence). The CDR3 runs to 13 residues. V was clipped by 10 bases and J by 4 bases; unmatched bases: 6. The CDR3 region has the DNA TGTGCCACCGCGACAGGGATCACCGGGGAGCTGTTTTTT. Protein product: CATATGITGELFF.

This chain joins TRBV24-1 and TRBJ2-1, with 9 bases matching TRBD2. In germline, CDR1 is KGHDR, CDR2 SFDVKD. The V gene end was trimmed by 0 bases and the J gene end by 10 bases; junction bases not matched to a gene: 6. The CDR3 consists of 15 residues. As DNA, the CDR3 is TGTGCCACCAGTGATTTGGGGACTAGCATCAGGGAGCAGTTCTTC. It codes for CATSDLGTSIREQFF.

The CDR3 spells CASTTGQTYNEQFF. CDR3 sequence (DNA): TGTGCCAGCACAACGGGACAAACTTACAATGAGCAGTTCTTC. The chain links TRBV6-5 to TRBJ2-1, with TRBD1 as a possible D gene (6 bases). Germline V CDR1 and CDR2: MNHEY, SVGAGI. The V end was cut by 7 bases, the J end by 4 bases, with 14 bases between. The CDR3 covers 14 residues.

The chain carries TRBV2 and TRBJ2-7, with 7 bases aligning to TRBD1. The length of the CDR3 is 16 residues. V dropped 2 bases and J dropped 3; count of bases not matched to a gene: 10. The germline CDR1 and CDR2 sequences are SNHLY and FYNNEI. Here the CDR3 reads CASSEFSGQEIYEQYF. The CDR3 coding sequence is TGTGCCAGCAGTGAATTTTCTGGACAGGAGATCTACGAGCAGTACTTC.

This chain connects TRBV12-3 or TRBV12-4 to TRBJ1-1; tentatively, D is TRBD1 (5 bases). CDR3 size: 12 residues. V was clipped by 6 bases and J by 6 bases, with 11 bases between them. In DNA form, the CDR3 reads TGTGCCAGCAGGGCGCAGGGTCCTGAAGCTTTCTTT. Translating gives CASRAQGPEAFF.

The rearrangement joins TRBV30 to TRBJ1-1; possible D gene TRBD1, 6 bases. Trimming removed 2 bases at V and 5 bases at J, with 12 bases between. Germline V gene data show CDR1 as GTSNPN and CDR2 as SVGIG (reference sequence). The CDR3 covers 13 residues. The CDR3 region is CAWSSQGFTEAFF. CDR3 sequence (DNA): TGTGCCTGGAGTTCACAGGGATTTACTGAAGCTTTCTTT.

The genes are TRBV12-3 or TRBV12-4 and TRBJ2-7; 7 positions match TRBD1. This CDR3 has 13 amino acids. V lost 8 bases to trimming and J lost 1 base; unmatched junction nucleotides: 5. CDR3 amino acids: CASRLTGSYEQYF. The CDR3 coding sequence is TGTGCCAGCCGCCTGACAGGGTCCTACGAGCAGTACTTC.

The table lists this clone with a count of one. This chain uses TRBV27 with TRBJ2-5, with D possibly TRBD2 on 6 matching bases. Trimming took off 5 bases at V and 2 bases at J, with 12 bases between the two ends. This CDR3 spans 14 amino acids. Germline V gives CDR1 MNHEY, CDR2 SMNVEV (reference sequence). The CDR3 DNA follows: TGTGCCAGCAGTACCAGGGACTTTCAAGAGACCCAGTACTTC. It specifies CASSTRDFQETQYF.

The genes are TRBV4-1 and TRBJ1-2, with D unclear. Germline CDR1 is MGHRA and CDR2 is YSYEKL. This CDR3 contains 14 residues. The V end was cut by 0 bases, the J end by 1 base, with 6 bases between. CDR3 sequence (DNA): TGCGCCAGCAGCCAAGAGTTCGTTAACTATGGCTACACCTTC. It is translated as CASSQEFVNYGYTF.

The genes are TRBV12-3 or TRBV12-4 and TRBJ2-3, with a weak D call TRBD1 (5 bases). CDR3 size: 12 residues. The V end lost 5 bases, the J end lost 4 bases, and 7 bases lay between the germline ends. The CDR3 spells CASSPGSDTQYF. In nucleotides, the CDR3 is TGTGCCAGCAGTCCAGGGTCAGATACGCAGTATTTT.

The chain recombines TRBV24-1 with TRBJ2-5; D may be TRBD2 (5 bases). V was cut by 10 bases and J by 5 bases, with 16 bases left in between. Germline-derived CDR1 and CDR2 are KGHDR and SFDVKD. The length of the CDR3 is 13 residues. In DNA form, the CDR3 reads TGTGCCACGAATGATGGTCCGGGGGAGACCCAGTACTTC. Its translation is CATNDGPGETQYF.

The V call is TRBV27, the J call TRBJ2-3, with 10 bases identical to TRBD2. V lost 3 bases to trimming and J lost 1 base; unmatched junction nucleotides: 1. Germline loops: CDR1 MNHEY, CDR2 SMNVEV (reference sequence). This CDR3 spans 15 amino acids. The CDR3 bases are TGTGCCAGCAGTTTCGGGACTAGCGGCACAGATACGCAGTATTTT. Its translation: CASSFGTSGTDTQYF.

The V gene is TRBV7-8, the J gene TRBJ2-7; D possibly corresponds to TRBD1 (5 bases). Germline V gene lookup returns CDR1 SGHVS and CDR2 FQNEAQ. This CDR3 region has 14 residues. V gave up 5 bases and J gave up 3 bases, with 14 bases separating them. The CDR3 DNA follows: TGTGCCAGCAGCCCCCAGGGTTTGGGCTACGAGCAGTACTTC. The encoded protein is CASSPQGLGYEQYF.

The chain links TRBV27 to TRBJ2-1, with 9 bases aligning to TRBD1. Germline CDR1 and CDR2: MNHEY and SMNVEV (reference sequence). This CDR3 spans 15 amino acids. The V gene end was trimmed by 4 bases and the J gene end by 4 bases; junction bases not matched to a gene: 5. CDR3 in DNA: TGTGCCAGCAGTTCCGGACAGGGGAGGTACAATGAGCAGTTCTTC. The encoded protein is CASSSGQGRYNEQFF.

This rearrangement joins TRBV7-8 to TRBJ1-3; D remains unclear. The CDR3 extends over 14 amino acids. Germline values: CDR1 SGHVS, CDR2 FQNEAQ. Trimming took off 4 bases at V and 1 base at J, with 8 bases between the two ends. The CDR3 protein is CASSSPGSGNTIYF. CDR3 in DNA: TGTGCCAGCAGCTCCCCGGGATCTGGAAACACCATATATTTT.

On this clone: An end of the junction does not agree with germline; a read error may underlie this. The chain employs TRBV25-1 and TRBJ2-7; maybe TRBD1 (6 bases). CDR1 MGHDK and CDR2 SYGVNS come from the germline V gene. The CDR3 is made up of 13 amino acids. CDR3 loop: CVRQARDPYEQYF. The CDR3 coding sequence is TGCGTTAGACAGGCACGAGACCCCTACGAGCAGTACTTC.

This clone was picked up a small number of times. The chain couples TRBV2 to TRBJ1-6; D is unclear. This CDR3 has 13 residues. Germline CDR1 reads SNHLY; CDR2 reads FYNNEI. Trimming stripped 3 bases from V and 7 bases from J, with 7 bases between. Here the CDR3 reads CASSERANSPLHF. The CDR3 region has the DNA TGTGCCAGCAGTGAGAGGGCGAATTCACCCCTCCACTTT.